This T cell receptor (beta chain) was observed in a study of regulatory T cells in long-lasting Graves disease. This clonotype has a count of ten or more. TCR beta libraries were built with iRepertoire HTBI primers and Arm-PCR of CDR3 regions. TCRdb called the multiplex PCR reads again in MiXCR, with one record for every CDR3 protein. In the table there are over 500,000 distinct CDR3 sequences, roughly 15% of which are singletons. As to time point: newly diagnosed GD, antithyroid drugs for less than 3 months. The TCR library used RNA extracted from PBMCs. The same data also contributed to another study, on T cells in Graves' hyperthyroidism and ophthalmopathy.

Sample: peripheral blood mononuclear cells (PBMCs), taken at new diagnosis, from a patient treated with antithyroid drugs. This TCR came from a woman aged 25 to 39 with Graves disease.

The CDR3 nucleotides read TGTGCCAGCAGCTTAGTCAATAGCAATCAGCCCCAGCATTTT. This codes for CASSLVNSNQPQHF. The chain couples TRBV7-2 to TRBJ1-5; no firm D call. The CDR3 totals 14 residues. Trimming cost V 1 base and J 0 bases, with 4 bases left between them. Looked up from germline, CDR1 is SGHTA and CDR2 is FQGNSA.